The clone carrying this T cell receptor (beta chain) was recorded a few times. Germline V lookup: CDR1 SNHLY, CDR2 FYNNEI. The CDR3 sequence is 14 residues long. Losses at the gene ends were 7 bases for V and 4 bases for J; bases not matched to a gene: 6. The entry originates in a study of blood T cells in healthy people across ages. A second PCR of roughly 7 to 11 cycles used a sample-barcoded 5' primer and a J-beta primer mix. TCRdb processed the 5' RACE reads anew with MiXCR; each CDR3 protein has one entry. Here the sample spans fewer than 2 million distinct CDR3 sequences, approximately 39% being singletons.

This TCR was sampled from a human donor in good health. This chain connects TRBV2 to TRBJ2-3; 9 nucleotides match TRBD1. The sample comprised blood. CDR3 loop: CASKRTGVADTQYF. CDR3 bases: TGTGCCAGCAAGAGGACAGGGGTAGCAGATACGCAGTATTTT. The full variable domain, in which reference TRBV2 and TRBJ2-3 provide the parts outside the CDR3, is EPEVTQTPSHQVTQMGQEVILRCVPISNHLYFYWYRQILGQKVEFLVSFYNNEISEKSEIFDDQFSVERPDGSNFTLKIRSTKLEDSAMYFCASKRTGVADTQYFGPGTRLTVL.